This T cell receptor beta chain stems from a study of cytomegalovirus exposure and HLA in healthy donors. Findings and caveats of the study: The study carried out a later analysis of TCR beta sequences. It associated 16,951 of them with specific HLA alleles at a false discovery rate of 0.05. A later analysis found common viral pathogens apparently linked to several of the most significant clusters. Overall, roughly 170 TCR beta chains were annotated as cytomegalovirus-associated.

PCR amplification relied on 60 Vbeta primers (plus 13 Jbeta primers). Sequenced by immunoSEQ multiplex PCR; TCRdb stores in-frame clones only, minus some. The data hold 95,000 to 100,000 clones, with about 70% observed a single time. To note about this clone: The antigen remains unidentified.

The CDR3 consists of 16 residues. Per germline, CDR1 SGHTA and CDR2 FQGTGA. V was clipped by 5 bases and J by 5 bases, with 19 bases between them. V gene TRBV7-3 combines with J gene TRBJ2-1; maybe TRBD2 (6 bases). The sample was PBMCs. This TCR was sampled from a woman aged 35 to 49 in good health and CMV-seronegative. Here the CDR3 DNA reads TGTGCCAGCAGCGAAACTAAGCGGGTCACCCACAATGAGCAGTTCTTC. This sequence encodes CASSETKRVTHNEQFF.